The rows below give T cell receptor beta chains drawn from one sample of a study of CD8 T cells in Susac syndrome. TCRdb passed the immunoSEQ multiplex PCR reads through MiXCR, listing each CDR3 protein once. The data hold around 200,000 distinct CDR3 sequences, with 90% to 95% observed a single time. Sequenced sample: CD4+ T cells from PBMCs. These receptors were taken from a human donor in good health. The CDR3 runs from the conserved cysteine through the conserved F or W. D genes are given only for firm matches. The size entry is marked missing in some rows and otherwise reads once, few, many or a size class.

clone size,D gene,J gene,V gene,CDR3 protein,CDR3 DNA
.,.,TRBJ2-3,TRBV27,CASSFYNTDTQYF,TGTGCCAGCAGTTTCTACAACACAGATACGCAGTATTTT
.,.,TRBJ1-1,TRBV12-3/TRBV12-4,CASRPYQGNTEAFF,TGTGCCAGCAGACCGTACCAGGGGAACACTGAAGCTTTCTTT
.,.,TRBJ1-1,TRBV20-1,CSARDAAFF,TGCAGTGCCAGGGACGCAGCTTTCTTT
.,.,TRBJ2-3,TRBV20-1,CSAWRDTQYF,TGCAGTGCTTGGAGAGATACGCAGTATTTT
few,.,TRBJ1-2,TRBV3-1,CASSFGQGDGYTF,TGTGCCAGCAGCTTTGGGCAGGGTGATGGCTACACCTTC
once,.,TRBJ1-1,TRBV12-3/TRBV12-4,CASSFRRGWEAFF,TGTGCCAGCAGTTTTAGGAGGGGATGGGAAGCTTTCTTT
.,.,TRBJ1-5,TRBV30,CAWERTIKPQHF,TGTGCCTGGGAGAGGACAATCAAGCCCCAGCATTTT
.,.,TRBJ1-6,TRBV11-2,CASSLGENSPLHF,TGTGCCAGCAGCTTAGGGGAGAATTCACCCCTCCACTTT
.,.,TRBJ2-3,TRBV3-1,CASSLGPVADTQYF,TGTGCCAGCAGCCTGGGACCAGTCGCAGATACGCAGTATTTT
.,TRBD2,TRBJ2-1,TRBV2,CASSAREEVRNEQFF,TGTGCCAGCAGCGCTCGGGAGGAGGTTAGAAATGAGCAGTTCTTC
.,.,TRBJ1-1,TRBV12-5,CASGPRVWGSEAFF,TGTGCTAGTGGTCCCCGAGTCTGGGGGTCTGAAGCTTTCTTT
.,.,TRBJ2-3,TRBV4-1,CASSQALATDTQYF,TGCGCCAGCAGCCAAGCCCTTGCCACAGATACGCAGTATTTT
.,TRBD1,TRBJ1-2,TRBV27,CASSLRQGQNYGYTF,TGTGCCAGCAGTTTGAGACAGGGTCAAAACTATGGCTACACCTTC
.,.,TRBJ1-1,TRBV4-3,CASSQDRVGEAFF,TGCGCCAGCAGCCAAGACCGGGTCGGGGAAGCTTTCTTT
.,TRBD2,TRBJ2-1,TRBV20-1,CSAREENTSGRAYSSYNEQFF,TGCAGTGCTAGAGAGGAGAATACTAGCGGGAGGGCCTACAGCTCCTACAATGAGCAGTTCTTC
.,TRBD1,TRBJ1-5,TRBV5-6,CASSLGAAGGFNQPQHF,TGTGCCAGCAGCTTGGGGGCGGCAGGGGGCTTCAATCAGCCCCAGCATTTT
.,.,TRBJ1-2,TRBV3-1,CASSPRGLIYGYTF,TGTGCCAGCAGCCCCCGGGGACTGATCTATGGCTACACCTTC
.,.,TRBJ2-1,TRBV5-1,CASSPYSNEQFF,TGCGCCAGCAGCCCTTACTCCAATGAGCAGTTCTTC
.,.,TRBJ2-3,TRBV9,CASSGSGGDTQYF,TGTGCCAGTAGCGGTTCAGGGGGAGATACGCAGTATTTT
.,.,TRBJ2-3,TRBV2,CASRALATSTDTQYF,TGTGCCAGCAGAGCTCTAGCGACTAGCACAGATACGCAGTATTTT
.,.,TRBJ2-1,TRBV5-1,CASSPVAGSHNEQFF,TGCGCCAGCAGCCCAGTGGCGGGGAGTCACAATGAGCAGTTCTTC
.,TRBD1,TRBJ1-4,TRBV5-8,CASRDRAAEKLFF,TGTGCCAGCAGAGACAGGGCGGCTGAAAAACTGTTTTTT
.,.,TRBJ2-3,TRBV11-2,CASSGRVGDPTDTQYF,TGTGCCAGCAGCGGTAGGGTAGGGGATCCCACAGATACGCAGTATTTT
.,.,TRBJ1-2,TRBV6-6,CASRGTQNYGYTF,TGTGCCAGCAGGGGGACACAGAACTATGGCTACACCTTC
.,.,TRBJ2-5,TRBV5-4,CASSLEGGAQETQYF,TGTGCCAGCAGCTTGGAAGGGGGTGCCCAAGAGACCCAGTACTTC